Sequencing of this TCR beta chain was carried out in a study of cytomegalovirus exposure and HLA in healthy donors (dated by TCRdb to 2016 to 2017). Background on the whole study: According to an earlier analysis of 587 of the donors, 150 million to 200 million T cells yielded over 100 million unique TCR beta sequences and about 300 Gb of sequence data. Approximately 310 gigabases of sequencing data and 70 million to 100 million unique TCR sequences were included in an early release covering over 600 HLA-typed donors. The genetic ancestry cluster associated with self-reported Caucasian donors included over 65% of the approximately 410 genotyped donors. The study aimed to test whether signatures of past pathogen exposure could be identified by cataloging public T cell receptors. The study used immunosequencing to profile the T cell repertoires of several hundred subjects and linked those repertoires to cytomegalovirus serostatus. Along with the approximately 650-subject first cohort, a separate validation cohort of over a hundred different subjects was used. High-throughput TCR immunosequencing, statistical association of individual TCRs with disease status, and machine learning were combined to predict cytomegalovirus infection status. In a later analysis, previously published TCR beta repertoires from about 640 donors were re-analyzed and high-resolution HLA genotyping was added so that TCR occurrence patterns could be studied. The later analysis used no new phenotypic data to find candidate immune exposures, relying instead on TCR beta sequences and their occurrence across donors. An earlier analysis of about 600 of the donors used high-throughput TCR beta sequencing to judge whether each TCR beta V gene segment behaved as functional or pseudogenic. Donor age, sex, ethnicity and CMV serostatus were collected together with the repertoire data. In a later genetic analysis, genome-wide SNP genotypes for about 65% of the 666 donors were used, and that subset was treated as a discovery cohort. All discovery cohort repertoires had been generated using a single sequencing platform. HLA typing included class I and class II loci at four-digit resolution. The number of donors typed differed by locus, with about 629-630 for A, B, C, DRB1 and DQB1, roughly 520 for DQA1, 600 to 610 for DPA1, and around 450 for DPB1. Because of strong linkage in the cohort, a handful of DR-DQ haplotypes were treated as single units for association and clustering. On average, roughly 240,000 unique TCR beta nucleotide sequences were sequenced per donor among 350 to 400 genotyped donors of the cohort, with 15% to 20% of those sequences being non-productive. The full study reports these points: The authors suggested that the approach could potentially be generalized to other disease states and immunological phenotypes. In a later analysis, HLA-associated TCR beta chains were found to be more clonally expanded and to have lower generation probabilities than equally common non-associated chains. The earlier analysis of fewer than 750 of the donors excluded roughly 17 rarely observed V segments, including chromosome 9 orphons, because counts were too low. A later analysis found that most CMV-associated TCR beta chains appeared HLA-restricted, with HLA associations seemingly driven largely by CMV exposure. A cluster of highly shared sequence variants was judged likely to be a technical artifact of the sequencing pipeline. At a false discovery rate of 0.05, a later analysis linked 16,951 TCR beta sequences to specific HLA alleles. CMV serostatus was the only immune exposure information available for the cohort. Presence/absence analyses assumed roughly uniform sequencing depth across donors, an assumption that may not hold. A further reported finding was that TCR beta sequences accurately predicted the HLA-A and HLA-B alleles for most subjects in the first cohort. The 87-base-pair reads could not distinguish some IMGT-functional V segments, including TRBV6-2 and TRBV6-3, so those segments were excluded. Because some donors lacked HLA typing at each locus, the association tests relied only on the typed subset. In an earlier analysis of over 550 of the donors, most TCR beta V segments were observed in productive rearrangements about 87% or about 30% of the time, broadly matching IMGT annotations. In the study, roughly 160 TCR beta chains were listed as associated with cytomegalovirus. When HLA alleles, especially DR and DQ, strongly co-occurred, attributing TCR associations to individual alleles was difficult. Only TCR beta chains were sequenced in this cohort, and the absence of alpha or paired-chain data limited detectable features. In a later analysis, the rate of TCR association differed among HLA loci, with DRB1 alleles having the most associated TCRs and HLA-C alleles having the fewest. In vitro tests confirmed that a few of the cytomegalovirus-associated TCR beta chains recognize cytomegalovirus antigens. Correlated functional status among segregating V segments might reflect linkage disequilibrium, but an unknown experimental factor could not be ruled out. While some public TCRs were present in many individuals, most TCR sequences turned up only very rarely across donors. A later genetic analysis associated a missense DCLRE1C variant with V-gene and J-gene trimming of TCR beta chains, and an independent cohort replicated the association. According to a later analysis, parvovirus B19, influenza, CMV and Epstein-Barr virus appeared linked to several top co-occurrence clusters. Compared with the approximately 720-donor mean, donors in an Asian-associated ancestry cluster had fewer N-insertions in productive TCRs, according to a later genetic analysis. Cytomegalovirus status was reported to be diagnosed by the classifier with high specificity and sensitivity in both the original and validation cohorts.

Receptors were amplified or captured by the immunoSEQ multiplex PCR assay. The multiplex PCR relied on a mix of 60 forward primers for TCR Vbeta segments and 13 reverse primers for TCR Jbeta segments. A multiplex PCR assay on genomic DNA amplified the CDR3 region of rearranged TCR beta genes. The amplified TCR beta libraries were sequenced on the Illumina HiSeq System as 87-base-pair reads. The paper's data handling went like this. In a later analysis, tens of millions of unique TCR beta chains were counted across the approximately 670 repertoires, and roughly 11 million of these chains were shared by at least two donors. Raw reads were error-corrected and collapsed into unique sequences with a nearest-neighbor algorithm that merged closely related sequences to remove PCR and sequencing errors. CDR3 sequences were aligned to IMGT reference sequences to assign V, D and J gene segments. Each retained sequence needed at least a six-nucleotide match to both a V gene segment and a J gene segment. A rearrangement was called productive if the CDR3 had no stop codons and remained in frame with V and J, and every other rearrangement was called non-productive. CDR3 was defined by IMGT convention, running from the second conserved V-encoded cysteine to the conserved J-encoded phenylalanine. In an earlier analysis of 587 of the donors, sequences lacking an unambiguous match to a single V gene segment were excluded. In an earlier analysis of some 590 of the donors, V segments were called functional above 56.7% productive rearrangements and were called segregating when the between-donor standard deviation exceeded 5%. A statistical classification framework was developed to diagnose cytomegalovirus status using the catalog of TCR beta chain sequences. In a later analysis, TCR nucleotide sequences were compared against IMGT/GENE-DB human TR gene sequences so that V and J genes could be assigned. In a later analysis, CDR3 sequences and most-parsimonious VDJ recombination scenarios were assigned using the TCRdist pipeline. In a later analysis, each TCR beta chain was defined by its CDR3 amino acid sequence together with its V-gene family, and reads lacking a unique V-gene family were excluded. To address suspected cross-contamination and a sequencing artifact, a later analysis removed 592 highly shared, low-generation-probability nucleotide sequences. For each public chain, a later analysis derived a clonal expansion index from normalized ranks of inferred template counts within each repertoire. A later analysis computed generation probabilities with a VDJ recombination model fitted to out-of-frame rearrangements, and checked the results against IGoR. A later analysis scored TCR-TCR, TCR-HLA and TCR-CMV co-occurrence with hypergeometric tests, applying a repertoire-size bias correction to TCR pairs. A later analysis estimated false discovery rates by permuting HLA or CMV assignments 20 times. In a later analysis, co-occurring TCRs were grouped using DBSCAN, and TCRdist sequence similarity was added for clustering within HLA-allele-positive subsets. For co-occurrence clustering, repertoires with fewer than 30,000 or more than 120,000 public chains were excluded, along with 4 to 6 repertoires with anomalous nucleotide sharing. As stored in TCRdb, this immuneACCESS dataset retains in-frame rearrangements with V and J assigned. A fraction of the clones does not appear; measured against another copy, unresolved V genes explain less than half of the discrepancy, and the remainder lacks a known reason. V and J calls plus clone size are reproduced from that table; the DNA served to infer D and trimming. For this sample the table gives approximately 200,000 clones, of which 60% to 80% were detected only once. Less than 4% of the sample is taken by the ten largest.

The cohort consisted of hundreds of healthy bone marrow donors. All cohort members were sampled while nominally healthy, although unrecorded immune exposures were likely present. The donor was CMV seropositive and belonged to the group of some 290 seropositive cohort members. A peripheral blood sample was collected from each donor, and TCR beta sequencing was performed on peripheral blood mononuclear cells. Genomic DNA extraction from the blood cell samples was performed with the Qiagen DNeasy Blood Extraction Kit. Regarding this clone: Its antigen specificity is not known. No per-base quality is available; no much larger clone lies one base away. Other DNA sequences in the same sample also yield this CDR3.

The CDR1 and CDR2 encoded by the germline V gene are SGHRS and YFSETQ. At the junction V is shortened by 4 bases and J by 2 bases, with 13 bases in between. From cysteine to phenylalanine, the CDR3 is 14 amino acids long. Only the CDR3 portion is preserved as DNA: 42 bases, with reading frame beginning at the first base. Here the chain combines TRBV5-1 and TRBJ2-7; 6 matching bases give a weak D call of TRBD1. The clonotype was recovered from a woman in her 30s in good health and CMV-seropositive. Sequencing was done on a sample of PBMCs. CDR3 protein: CASSPSTGTYEQYF. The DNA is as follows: TGCGCCAGCAGCCCCTCGACAGGTACCTACGAGCAGTACTTC.